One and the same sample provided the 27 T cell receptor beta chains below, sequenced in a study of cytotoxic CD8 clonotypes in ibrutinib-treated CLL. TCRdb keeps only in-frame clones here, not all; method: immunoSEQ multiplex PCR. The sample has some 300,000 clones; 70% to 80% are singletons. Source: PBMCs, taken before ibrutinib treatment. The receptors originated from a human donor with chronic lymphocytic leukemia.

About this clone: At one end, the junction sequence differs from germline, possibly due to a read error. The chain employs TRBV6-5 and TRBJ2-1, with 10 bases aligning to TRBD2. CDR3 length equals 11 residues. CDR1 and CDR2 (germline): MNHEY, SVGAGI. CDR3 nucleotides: TGTGCCAGCATGCGAGCGGGAGGGCCGATCTTC. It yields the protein CASMRAGGPIF.

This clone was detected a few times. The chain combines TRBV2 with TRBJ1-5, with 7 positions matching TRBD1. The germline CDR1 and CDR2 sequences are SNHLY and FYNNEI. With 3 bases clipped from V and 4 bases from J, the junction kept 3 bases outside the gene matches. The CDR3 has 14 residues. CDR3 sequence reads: CASSEIRGNQPQHF. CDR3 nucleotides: TGTGCCAGCAGTGAGATCAGGGGGAATCAGCCCCAGCATTTT.

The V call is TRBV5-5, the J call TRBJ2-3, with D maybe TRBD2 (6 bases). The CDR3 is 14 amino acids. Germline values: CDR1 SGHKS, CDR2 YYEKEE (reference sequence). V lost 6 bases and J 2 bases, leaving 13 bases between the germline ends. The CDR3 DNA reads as TGTGCCAGCACCTTTGGCGGGATCACAGATACGCAGTATTTT. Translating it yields CASTFGGITDTQYF.

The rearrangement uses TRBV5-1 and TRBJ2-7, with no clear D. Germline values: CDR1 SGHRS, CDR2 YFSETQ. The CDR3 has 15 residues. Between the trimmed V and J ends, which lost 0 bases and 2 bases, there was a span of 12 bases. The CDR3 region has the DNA TGCGCCAGCAGCTTGGAACCCGATACAGCCTACGAGCAGTACTTC. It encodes CASSLEPDTAYEQYF.

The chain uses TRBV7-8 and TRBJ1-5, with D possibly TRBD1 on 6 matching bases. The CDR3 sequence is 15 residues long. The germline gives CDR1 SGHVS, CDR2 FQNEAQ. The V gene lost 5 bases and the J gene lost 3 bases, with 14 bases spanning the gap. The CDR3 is CASSILTGHNQPQHF. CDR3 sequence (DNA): TGTGCCAGCAGCATACTAACAGGGCACAATCAGCCCCAGCATTTT.

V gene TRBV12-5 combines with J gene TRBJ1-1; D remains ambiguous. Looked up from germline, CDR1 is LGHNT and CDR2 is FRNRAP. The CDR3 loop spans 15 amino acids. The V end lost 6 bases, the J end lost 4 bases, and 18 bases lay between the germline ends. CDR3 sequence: CASGPALGLGTEAFF. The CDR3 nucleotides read TGTGCTAGTGGCCCGGCTTTAGGGTTGGGCACTGAAGCTTTCTTT.

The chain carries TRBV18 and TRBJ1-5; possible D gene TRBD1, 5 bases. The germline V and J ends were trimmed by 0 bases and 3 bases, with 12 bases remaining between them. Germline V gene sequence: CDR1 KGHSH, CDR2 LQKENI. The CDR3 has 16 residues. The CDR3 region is CASSPPGPPFNQPQHF. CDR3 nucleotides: TGTGCCAGCTCACCACCGGGACCGCCTTTCAATCAGCCCCAGCATTTT.

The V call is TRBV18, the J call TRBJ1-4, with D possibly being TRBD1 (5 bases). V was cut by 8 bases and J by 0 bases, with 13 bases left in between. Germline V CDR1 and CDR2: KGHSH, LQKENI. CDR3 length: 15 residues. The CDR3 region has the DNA TGTGCCAGCCGAAAACGACAGACAACTAATGAAAAACTGTTTTTT. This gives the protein CASRKRQTTNEKLFF.

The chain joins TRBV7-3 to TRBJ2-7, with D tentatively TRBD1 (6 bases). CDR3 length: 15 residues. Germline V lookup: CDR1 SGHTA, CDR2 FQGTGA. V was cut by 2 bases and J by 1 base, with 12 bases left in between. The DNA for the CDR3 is TGTGCCAGCAGCTTACGGTCAGGGGCGTCCTACGAGCAGTACTTC. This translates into CASSLRSGASYEQYF.

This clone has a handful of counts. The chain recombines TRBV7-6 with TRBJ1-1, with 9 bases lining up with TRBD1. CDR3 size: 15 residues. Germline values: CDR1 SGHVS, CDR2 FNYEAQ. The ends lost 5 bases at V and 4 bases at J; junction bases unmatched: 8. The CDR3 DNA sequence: TGTGCCAGCAGCAAGAACAGGGGGCGCGGCACTGAAGCTTTCTTT. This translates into CASSKNRGRGTEAFF. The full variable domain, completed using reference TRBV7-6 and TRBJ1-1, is GAGVSQSPRYKVTKRGQDVALRCDPISGHVSLYWYRQALGQGPEFLTYFNYEAQQDKSGLPNDRFSAERPEGSISTLTIQRTEQRDSAMYRCASSKNRGRGTEAFFGQGTRLTVV.

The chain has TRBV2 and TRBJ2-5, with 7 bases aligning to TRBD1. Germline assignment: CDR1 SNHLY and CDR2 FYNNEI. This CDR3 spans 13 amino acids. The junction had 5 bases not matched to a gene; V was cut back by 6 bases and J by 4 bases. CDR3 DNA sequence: TGTGCCAGCAGCCGTCGACAGGGAGAGACCCAGTACTTC. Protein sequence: CASSRRQGETQYF.

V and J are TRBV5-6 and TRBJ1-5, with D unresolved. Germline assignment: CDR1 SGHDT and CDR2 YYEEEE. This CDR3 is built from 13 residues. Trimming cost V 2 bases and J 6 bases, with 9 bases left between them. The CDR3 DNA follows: TGTGCCAGCAGCTTTCTGGCCGGTCAGCCCCAGCATTTT. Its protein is CASSFLAGQPQHF.

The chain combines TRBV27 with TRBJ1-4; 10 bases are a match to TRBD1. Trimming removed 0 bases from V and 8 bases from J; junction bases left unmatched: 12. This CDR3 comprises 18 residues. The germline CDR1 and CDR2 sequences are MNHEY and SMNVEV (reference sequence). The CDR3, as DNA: TGTGCCAGCAGTTTATCTGCCTTACTGGACAGGGGGGGAGAAAAACTGTTTTTT. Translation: CASSLSALLDRGGEKLFF.

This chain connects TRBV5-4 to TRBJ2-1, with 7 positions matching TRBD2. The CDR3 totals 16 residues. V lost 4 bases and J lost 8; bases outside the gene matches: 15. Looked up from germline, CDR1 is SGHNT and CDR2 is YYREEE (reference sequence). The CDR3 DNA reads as TGTGCCAGCAGCGGGACCGGGACTAAAGCCGGCGATGAGCAGTTCTTC. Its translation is CASSGTGTKAGDEQFF.

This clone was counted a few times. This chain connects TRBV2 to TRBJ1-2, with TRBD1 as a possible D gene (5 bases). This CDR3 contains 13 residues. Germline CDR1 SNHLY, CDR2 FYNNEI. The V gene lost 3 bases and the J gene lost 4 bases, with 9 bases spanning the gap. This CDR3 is CASSEIGAYGYTF. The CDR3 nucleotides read TGTGCCAGCAGTGAGATAGGGGCCTATGGCTACACCTTC.

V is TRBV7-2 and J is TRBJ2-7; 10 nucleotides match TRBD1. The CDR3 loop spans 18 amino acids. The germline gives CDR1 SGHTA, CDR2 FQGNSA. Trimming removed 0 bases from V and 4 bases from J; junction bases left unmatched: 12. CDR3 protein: CASSLAGTGDRVWYEQYF. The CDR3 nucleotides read TGTGCCAGCAGCTTAGCGGGGACAGGGGATAGGGTATGGTACGAGCAGTACTTC.

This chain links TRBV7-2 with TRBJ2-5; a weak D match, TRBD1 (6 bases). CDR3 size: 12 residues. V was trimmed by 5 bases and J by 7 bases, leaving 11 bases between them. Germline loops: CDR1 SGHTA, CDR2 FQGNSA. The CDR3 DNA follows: TGTGCCAGCAGCAAACAGGGTGGGACCCAGTACTTC. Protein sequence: CASSKQGGTQYF.

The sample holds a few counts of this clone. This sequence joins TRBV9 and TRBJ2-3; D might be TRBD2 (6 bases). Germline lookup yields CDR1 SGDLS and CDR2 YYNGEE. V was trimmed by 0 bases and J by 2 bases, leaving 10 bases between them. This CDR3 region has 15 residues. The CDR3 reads CASSVAGENTDTQYF. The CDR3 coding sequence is TGTGCCAGCAGCGTAGCGGGAGAGAACACAGATACGCAGTATTTT. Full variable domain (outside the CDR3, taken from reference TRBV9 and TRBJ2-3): DSGVTQTPKHLITATGQRVTLRCSPRSGDLSVYWYQQSLDQGLQFLIQYYNGEERAKGNILERFSAQQFPDLHSELNLSSLELGDSALYFCASSVAGENTDTQYFGPGTRLTVL.

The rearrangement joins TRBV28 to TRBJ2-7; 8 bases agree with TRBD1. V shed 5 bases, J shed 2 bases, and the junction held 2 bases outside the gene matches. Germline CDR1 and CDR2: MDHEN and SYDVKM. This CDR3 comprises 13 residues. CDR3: CASSRTGPYEQYF. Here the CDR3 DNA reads TGTGCCAGCAGTCGGACAGGGCCCTACGAGCAGTACTTC.

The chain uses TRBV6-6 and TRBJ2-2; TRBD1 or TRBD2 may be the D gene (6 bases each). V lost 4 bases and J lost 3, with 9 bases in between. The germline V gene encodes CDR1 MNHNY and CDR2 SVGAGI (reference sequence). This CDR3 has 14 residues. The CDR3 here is CASSSGADTGELFF. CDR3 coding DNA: TGTGCCAGCAGTTCGGGGGCAGACACCGGGGAGCTGTTTTTT.

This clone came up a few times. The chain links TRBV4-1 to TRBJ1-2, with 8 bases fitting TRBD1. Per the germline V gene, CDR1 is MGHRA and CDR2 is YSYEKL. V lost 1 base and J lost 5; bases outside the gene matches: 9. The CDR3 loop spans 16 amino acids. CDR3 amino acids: CASSQGGQGATYGYTF. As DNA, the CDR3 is TGCGCCAGCAGCCAAGGCGGGCAGGGGGCGACTTATGGCTACACCTTC.

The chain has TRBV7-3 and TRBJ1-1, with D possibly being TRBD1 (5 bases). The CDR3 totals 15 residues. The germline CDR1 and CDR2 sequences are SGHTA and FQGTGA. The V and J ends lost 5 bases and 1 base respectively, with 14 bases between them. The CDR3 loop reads CASSPHSGANTEAFF. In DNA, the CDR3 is TGTGCCAGCAGCCCCCACAGTGGGGCGAACACTGAAGCTTTCTTT.

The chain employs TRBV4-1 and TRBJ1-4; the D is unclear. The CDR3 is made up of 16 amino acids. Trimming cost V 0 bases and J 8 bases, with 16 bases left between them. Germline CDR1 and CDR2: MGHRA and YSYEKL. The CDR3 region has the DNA TGCGCCAGCAGCCAAGATATATCGGCAGGTTGGGAAAAACTGTTTTTT. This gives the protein CASSQDISAGWEKLFF.

The CDR3 DNA follows: TGTGCCAGCAGCAAACAGGGGGCGCCCGGGGAGCTGTTTTTT. It encodes CASSKQGAPGELFF. The chain carries TRBV11-3 and TRBJ2-2; 9 bases agree with TRBD1. The trim removed 5 bases at V and 6 bases at J, leaving 4 bases unmatched. The CDR3 is 14 residues long. Germline loops: CDR1 SGHNT, CDR2 YENEEA.

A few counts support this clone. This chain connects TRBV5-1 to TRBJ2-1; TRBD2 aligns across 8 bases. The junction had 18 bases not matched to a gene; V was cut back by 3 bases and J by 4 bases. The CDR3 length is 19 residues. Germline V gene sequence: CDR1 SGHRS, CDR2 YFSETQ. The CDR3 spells CASSSGQPPGLGIYNEQFF. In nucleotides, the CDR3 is TGCGCCAGCAGCTCGGGACAACCCCCGGGACTAGGGATTTACAATGAGCAGTTCTTC. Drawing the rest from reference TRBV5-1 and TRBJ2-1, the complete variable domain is KAGVTQTPRYLIKTRGQQVTLSCSPISGHRSVSWYQQTPGQGLQFLFEYFSETQRNKGNFPGRFSGRQFSNSRSEMNVSTLELGDSALYLCASSSGQPPGLGIYNEQFFGPGTRLTVL.

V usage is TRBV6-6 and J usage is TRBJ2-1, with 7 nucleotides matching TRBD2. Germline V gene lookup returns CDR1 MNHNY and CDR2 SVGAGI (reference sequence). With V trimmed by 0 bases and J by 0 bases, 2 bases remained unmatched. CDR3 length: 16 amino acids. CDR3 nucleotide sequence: TGTGCCAGCAGTTACTCCGGACTAGACTCCTACAATGAGCAGTTCTTC. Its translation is CASSYSGLDSYNEQFF.

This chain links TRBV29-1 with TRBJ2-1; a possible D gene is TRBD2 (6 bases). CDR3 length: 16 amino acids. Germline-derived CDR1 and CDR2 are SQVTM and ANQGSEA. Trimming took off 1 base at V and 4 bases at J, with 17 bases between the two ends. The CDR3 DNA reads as TGCAGCGTTGAAGTAGGTGGAGGGGCCGGATACAATGAGCAGTTCTTC. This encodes CSVEVGGGAGYNEQFF.